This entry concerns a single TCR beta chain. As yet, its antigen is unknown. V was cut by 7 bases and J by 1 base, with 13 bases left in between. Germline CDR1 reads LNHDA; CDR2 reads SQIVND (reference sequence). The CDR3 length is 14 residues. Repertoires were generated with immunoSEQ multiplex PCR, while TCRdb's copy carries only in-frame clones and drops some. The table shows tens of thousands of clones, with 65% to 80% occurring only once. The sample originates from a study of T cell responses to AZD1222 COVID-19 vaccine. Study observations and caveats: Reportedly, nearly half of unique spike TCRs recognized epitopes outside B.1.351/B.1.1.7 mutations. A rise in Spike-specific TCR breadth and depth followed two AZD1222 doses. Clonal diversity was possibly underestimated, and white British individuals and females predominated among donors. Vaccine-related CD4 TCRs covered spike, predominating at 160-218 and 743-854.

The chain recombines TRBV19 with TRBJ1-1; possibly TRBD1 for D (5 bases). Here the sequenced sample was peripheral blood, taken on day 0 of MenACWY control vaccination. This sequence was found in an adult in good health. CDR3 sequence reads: CASTMGQRNTEAFF. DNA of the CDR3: TGTGCCAGTACCATGGGGCAGCGGAACACTGAAGCTTTCTTT.